The rows below give T cell receptor beta chains drawn from one sample of a study of cytomegalovirus exposure and HLA in healthy donors. TCRdb's copy holds only in-frame clones and misses some; the assay was immunoSEQ multiplex PCR. Among about 190,000 clones listed, over 65% were seen once. Sequences were obtained from PBMCs. These receptors were taken from a woman aged 50 to 60 in good health and CMV-seropositive. CDR3s include the opening cysteine and the closing phenylalanine or tryptophan.

TRBJ2-3,13,TRBV7-8,CASSLTTVDTQYF
TRBJ2-4,15,TRBV6-5,CASSSTGLAKNIQYF
-,12,TRBV2,CASRDRAYEQYF
TRBJ2-7,14,TRBV6-5,CASSTYVGNYEQYF
TRBJ1-5,15,TRBV18,CASSPGQGSNQPQHF
TRBJ2-2,16,TRBV6-6,CASTQLRTSRSPELFF
TRBJ1-1,14,TRBV5-1,CASSPQGLNTEAFF
TRBJ1-4,19,TRBV6-1,CASSEFSGTGGQEREKLFF
TRBJ2-1,16,TRBV5-1,CASSLFAGLSYNEQFF
TRBJ1-5,14,TRBV4-2,CASSQHVEYQPQHF
TRBJ2-3,16,TRBV27,CASSLWLAGVLDTQYF
TRBJ1-5,16,TRBV6-1,CASSGSTGYSNQPQHF
TRBJ2-7,14,TRBV6-1,CASSEQGGDYEQYF
TRBJ2-1,16,TRBV15,CATSRGDREWGNEQFF
TRBJ2-7,15,TRBV28,CASSLRQGSSYEQYF
TRBJ2-5,15,TRBV9,CASSVGPSGQETQYF
TRBJ1-1,13,TRBV5-1,CASSLVRGTEAFF
TRBJ2-7,13,TRBV11-2,CASSTTGEHEQYF
TRBJ2-1,12,TRBV29-1,CSSGTSGGLGFF
TRBJ2-7,16,TRBV6-6,CASSYSWAGASYEQYF
TRBJ2-7,14,TRBV5-1,CASSLGTGGYEQYF
TRBJ2-7,15,TRBV4-3,CASSQDHRSVSEQYF
TRBJ2-1,15,TRBV4-1,CASSSRRGGLGEQFF
TRBJ1-6,14,TRBV5-6,CASSSGQYNSPLHF
TRBJ2-7,12,TRBV6-5,CASTGQSYEQYF
TRBJ1-3,14,TRBV5-5,CASSLGQAGNTIYF
TRBJ2-2,13,TRBV18,CASSPRETGELFF
TRBJ2-7,15,TRBV11-3,CASSPTSGSVGEQYF
TRBJ1-1,15,TRBV6-1,CASSARGGINTEAFF
TRBJ2-5,13,TRBV13,CASRRDTLEAQYF
TRBJ1-3,13,TRBV28,CASSPGSGGTIYF
TRBJ1-1,14,TRBV7-8,CASSLALGNTEAFF
TRBJ2-1,15,TRBV15,CATSRGSGRNNEQFF
TRBJ2-2,17,TRBV27,CASSLSGGQGATGELFF
TRBJ2-3,16,TRBV5-6,CASSLAGGLSTDTQYF
TRBJ2-5,15,TRBV7-9,CASSTGGQSQETQYF
TRBJ1-2,14,TRBV29-1,CSLWEAGTRDGYTF
TRBJ2-7,14,TRBV5-6,CASSFQGQYYEQYF
TRBJ2-1,15,TRBV5-6,CASSLTSGGRGEQFF
TRBJ1-1,15,TRBV6-5,CASSGTGGADTEAFF
TRBJ2-3,15,TRBV5-4,CASSETSGGVGTQYF